These T cell receptor beta chains were read from a single sample in a study of T cells of healthy individuals. TCRdb recomputed calls from the 5' RACE reads with MiXCR, one row per CDR3 protein. The sample carries nearly 100,000 distinct CDR3 sequences, about 16% recorded once. Receptors were obtained from a human donor in good health. Both conserved end residues are part of each CDR3. The D gene is left open where the match is weak. The size entry is marked missing in some rows and otherwise reads once, few, many or a size class.

D gene | clone size | J gene | V gene | CDR3 DNA | CDR3 protein
NA | few | TRBJ2-7 | TRBV20-1 | TGCAGTGCTAGAGTTCCGGGATGGGCCTACGAGCAGTACTTC | CSARVPGWAYEQYF
TRBD1 | many | TRBJ1-2 | TRBV4-3 | TGCGCCAGCAGCCAAGGACAGGGATCGAACTATGGCTACACCTTC | CASSQGQGSNYGYTF
NA | NA | TRBJ2-1 | TRBV7-2 | TGTGCCAGCAGCTTAAATCCTGCGAGCTCCTACAATGAGCAGTTCTTC | CASSLNPASSYNEQFF
TRBD1 | NA | TRBJ1-4 | TRBV28 | TGTGCCAGCAGACGACCGGACAGGTTCGGAGAAAAACTGTTTTTT | CASRRPDRFGEKLFF
NA | NA | TRBJ2-1 | TRBV18 | TGTGCCAGCTCACCACAGGGGAAAAATGAGCAGTTCTTC | CASSPQGKNEQFF
NA | NA | TRBJ2-1 | TRBV20-1 | TGCAGTGCTAGTGCGGGGCTAGCGTACAATGAGCAGTTCTTC | CSASAGLAYNEQFF
TRBD2 | many | TRBJ2-7 | TRBV28 | TGTGCCAGCAGTTTCCACACTAGCGGGACCTACGAGCAGTACTTC | CASSFHTSGTYEQYF
NA | few | TRBJ2-7 | TRBV29-1 | TGCAGCGTTGACCGGGATTCTGACTACGAGCAGTACTTC | CSVDRDSDYEQYF
TRBD1 | NA | TRBJ2-3 | TRBV12-3/TRBV12-4 | TGTGCCAGCAGTTTAGGGACAGGGGGAGTAGATACGCAGTATTTT | CASSLGTGGVDTQYF
NA | NA | TRBJ1-4 | TRBV3-1 | TGTGCCAGCAGCCGGACAGATAATGAAAAACTGTTTTTT | CASSRTDNEKLFF
NA | many | TRBJ2-1 | TRBV28 | TGTGCCAGCAGTTTACTCGGCTATAGTGAGCAGTTCTTC | CASSLLGYSEQFF
NA | NA | TRBJ2-7 | TRBV28 | TGTGCCAGCAGTTTCCGTGGGGGAAGGTACGAGCAGTACTTC | CASSFRGGRYEQYF
TRBD2 | many | TRBJ2-1 | TRBV20-1 | TGCAGTGCACCCGGACTAGCGGGAGGCAACTTACGTAAGGAGCAGTTCTTC | CSAPGLAGGNLRKEQFF
TRBD1 | many | TRBJ2-7 | TRBV20-1 | TGCAGTGCGCCGGGGACAGCCCGGCTGTACGAGCAGTACTTC | CSAPGTARLYEQYF
NA | NA | TRBJ2-5 | TRBV5-1 | TGCGCCAGCACCCCCGGGGAGTACCAAGAGACCCAGTACTTC | CASTPGEYQETQYF
TRBD2 | many | TRBJ2-1 | TRBV12-3/TRBV12-4 | TGTGCCAGCAGTTCGGGACTAGCGGTCGAGCAGTTCTTC | CASSSGLAVEQFF
TRBD2 | NA | TRBJ2-4 | TRBV2 | TGTGCCAGCAGTGGGGGACTAGCGATCTCCTTAGCCAAAAACATTCAGTACTTC | CASSGGLAISLAKNIQYF
NA | NA | TRBJ1-1 | TRBV5-1 | TGCGCCAGCAGCAGCTACTCAGGGGAGGGGACTGAAGCTTTCTTT | CASSSYSGEGTEAFF
NA | NA | TRBJ2-1 | TRBV29-1 | TGCAGCACCCGGGAGTCCTACAATGAGCAGTTCTTC | CSTRESYNEQFF
NA | NA | TRBJ1-4 | TRBV28 | TGTGCCAGCAGTACTGGGTGGAAAGAAAAACTGTTTTTT | CASSTGWKEKLFF
NA | few | TRBJ2-5 | TRBV20-1 | TGCAGTGCCACACTTCCAGGTTCAGAGACCCAGTACTTC | CSATLPGSETQYF
TRBD1 | many | TRBJ2-7 | TRBV12-3/TRBV12-4 | TGTGCCAGCAGTCGGGACAGGAGCTCCTACGAGCAGTACTTC | CASSRDRSSYEQYF
TRBD1 | few | TRBJ2-1 | TRBV5-1 | TGCGCCAGCAGCTCCGCAGGGGGCGGAAGGTACAATGAGCAGTTCTTC | CASSSAGGGRYNEQFF
TRBD2 | NA | TRBJ2-2 | TRBV2 | TGTGCCAGCAAACTGACTAGCGGAGACACCGGGGAGCTGTTTTTT | CASKLTSGDTGELFF
NA | many | TRBJ1-2 | TRBV20-1 | TGCAGTGCTACAGGGTCTAACTATGGCTACACCTTC | CSATGSNYGYTF
TRBD2 | many | TRBJ2-3 | TRBV5-1 | TGCGCCAGCAGCTTGGAGAGCGGGGGAGTCACAGATACGCAGTATTTT | CASSLESGGVTDTQYF
NA | NA | TRBJ1-1 | TRBV2 | TGTGCCAGCAGGAAAACGAACACTGAAGCTTTCTTT | CASRKTNTEAFF
NA | NA | TRBJ2-4 | TRBV6-5 | TGTGCCAGCAACCCCCGAGTGGGCCAAAGCATTCAGTACTTC | CASNPRVGQSIQYF
TRBD1 | NA | TRBJ2-2 | TRBV19 | TGTGCCAGTACCCCCCCGGGGACAGGACAAGCCGGGGAGCTGTTTTTT | CASTPPGTGQAGELFF
TRBD1 | NA | TRBJ2-1 | TRBV28 | TGTGCCAGCACACGGGACAGATACAATGAGCAGTTCTTC | CASTRDRYNEQFF
NA | few | TRBJ2-1 | TRBV6-1 | TGTGCCAGCCGGGGGCTAAACTACAATGAGCAGTTCTTC | CASRGLNYNEQFF
TRBD2 | NA | TRBJ2-5 | TRBV29-1 | TGCAGCGTTGAAGTACTAGCGGGAGAGTCGGAGACCCAGTACTTC | CSVEVLAGESETQYF
TRBD1 | NA | TRBJ1-2 | TRBV27 | TGTGCCAGCAGCACGGACAGGGACTATGGCTACACCTTC | CASSTDRDYGYTF